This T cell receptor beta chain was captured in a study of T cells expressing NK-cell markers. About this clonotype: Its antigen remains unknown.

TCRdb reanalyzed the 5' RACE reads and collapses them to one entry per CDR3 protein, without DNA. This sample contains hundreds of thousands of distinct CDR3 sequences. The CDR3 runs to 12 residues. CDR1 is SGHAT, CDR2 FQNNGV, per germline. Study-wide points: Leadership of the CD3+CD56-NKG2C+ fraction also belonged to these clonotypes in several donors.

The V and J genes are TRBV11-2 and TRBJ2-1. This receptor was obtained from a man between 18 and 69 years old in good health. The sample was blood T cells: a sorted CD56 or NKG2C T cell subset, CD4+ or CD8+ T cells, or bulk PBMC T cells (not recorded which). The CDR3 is CASKVSWGEQFF.